This TCR beta chain was obtained from a study of blood T cell repertoires in COVID-19. Study details: In each case, the material was cDNA or gDNA derived from T cells, B-cell-depleted T cells, or PBMCs.

This CDR3 region has 16 residues. V shed 4 bases, J shed 2 bases, and the junction held 11 bases outside the gene matches. Germline V gene sequence: CDR1 SGDLS, CDR2 YYNGEE. The protocol was immunoSEQ multiplex PCR, while the TCRdb copy is restricted to in-frame clones and leaves out a portion. The sample includes 150,000 to 190,000 clones, around 89% of them seen just once. Sequenced sample: peripheral blood. This chain connects TRBV9 to TRBJ2-5, with TRBD1 identical over 7 bases. The source of this sequence is a woman between 35 and 50 years old with acute or convalescent COVID-19. CDR3 sequence (DNA): TGTGCCAGCAGCCCAAATACCGGGACAGCTCAAGAGACCCAGTACTTC. Encoded protein: CASSPNTGTAQETQYF.